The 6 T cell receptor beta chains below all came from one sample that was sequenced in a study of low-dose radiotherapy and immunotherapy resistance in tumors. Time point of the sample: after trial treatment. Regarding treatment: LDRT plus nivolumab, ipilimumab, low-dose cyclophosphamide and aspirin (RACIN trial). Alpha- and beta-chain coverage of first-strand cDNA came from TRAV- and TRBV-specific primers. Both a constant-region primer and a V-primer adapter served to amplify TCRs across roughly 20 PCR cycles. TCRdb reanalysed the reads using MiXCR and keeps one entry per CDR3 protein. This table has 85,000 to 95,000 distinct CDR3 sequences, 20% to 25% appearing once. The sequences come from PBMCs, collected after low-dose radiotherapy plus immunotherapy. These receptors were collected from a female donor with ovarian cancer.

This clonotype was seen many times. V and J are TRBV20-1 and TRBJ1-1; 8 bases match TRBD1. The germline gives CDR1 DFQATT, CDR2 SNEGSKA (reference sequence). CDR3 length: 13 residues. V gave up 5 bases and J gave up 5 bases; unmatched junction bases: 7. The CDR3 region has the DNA TGCAGTGCTCAGACAGGGGTGGGAACTGAAGCTTTCTTT. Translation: CSAQTGVGTEAFF.

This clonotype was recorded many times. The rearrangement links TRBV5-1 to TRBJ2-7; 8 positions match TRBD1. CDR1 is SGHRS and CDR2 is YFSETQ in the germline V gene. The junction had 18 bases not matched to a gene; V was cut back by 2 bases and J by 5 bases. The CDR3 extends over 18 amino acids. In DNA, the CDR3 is TGCGCCAGCAGCTTAGGCGGACAGGGAAATTTTGCGGTGAACGAGCAGTACTTC. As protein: CASSLGGQGNFAVNEQYF.

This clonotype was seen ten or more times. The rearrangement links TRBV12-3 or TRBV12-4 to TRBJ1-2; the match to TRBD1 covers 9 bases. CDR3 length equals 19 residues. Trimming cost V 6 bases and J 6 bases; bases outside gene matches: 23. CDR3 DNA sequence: TGTGCCAGCAGCCACAGAGGACCGGGACAGGGATTTCCCGTCAATGGCTACACCTTC. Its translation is CASSHRGPGQGFPVNGYTF.

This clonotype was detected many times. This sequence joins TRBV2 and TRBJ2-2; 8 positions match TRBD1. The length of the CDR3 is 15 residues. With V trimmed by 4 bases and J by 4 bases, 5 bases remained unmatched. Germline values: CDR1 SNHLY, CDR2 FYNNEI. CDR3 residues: CASSGLTGGTGELFF. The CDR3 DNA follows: TGTGCCAGCAGTGGTCTTACAGGGGGCACCGGGGAGCTGTTTTTT. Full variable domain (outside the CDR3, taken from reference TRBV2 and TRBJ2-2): EPEVTQTPSHQVTQMGQEVILRCVPISNHLYFYWYRQILGQKVEFLVSFYNNEISEKSEIFDDQFSVERPDGSNFTLKIRSTKLEDSAMYFCASSGLTGGTGELFFGEGSRLTVL.

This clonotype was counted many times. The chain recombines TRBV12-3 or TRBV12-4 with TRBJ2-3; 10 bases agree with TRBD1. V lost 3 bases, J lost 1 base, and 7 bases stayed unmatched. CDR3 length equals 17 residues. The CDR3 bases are TGTGCCAGCAGTTTTCGAGGGGACAGGGGCGGCACAGATACGCAGTATTTT. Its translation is CASSFRGDRGGTDTQYF.

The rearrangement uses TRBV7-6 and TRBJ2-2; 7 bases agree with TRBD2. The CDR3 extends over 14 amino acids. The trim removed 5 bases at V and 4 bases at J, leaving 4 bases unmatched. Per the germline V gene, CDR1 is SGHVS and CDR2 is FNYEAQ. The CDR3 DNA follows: TGTGCCAGCAGCCCCACTAGCGCCACCGGGGAGCTGTTTTTT. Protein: CASSPTSATGELFF.